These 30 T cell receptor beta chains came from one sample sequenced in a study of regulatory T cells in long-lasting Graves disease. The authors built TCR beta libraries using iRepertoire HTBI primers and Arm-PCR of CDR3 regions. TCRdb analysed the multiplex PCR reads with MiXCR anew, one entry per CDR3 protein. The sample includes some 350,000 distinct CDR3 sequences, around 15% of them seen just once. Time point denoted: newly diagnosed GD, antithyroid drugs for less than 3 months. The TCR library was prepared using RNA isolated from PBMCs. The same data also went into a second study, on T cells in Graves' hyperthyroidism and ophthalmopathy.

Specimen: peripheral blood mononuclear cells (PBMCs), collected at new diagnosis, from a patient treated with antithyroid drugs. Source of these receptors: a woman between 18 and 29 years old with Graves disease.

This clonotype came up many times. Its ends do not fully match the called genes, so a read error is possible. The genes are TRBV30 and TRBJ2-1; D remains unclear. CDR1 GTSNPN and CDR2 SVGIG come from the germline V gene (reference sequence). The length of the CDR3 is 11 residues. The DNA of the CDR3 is TGTGCCTGGAGTGTAGGGCGGCTCCGCTCCTTC. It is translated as CAWSVGRLRSF.

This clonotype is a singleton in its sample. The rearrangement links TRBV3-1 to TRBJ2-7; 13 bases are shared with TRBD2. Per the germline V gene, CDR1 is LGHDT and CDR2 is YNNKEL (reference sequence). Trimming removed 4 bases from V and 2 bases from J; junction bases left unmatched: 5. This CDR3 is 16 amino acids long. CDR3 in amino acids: CASSRLAGGRTYEQYF. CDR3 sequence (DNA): TGTGCCAGCAGCCGACTAGCGGGGGGCCGGACCTACGAGCAGTACTTC.

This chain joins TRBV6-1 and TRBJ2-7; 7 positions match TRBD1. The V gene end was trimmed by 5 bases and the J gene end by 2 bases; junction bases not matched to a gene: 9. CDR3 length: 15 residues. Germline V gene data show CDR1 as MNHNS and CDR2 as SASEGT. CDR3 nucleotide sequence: TGTGCCAGCAGTCGTCCTGGACAGGCTACCTACGAGCAGTACTTC. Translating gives CASSRPGQATYEQYF.

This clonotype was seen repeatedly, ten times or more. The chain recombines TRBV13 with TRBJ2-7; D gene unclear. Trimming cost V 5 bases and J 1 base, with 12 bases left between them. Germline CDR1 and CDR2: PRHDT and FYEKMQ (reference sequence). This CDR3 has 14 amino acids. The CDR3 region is CASSLGVASYEQYF. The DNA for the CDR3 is TGTGCCAGCAGCCTCGGTGTCGCATCCTACGAGCAGTACTTC.

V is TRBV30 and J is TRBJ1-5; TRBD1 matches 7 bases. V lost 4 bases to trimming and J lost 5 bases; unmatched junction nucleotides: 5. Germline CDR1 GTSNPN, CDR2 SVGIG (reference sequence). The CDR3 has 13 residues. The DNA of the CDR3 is TGTGCCTGGACCGGACAGGCCGATCAGCCCCAGCATTTT. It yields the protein CAWTGQADQPQHF. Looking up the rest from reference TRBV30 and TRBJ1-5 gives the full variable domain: SQTIHQWPATLVQPVGSPLSLECTVEGTSNPNLYWYRQAAGRGLQLLFYSVGIGQISSEVPQNLSASRPQDRQFILSSKKLLLSDSGFYLCAWTGQADQPQHFGDGTRLSIL.

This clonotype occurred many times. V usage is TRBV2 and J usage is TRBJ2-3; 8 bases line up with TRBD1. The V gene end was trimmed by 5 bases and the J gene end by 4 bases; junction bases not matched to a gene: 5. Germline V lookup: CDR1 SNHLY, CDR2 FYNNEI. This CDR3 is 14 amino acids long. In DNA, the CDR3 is TGTGCCAGCAGTAGGACAGGGCCCCCAGATACGCAGTATTTT. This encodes CASSRTGPPDTQYF.

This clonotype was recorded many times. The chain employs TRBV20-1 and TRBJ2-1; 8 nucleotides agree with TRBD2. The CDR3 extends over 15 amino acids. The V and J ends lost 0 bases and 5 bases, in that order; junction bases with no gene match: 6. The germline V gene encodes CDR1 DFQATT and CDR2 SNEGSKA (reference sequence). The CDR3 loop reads CSARDQSGGNNEQFF. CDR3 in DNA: TGCAGTGCTAGAGATCAAAGCGGGGGAAACAATGAGCAGTTCTTC.

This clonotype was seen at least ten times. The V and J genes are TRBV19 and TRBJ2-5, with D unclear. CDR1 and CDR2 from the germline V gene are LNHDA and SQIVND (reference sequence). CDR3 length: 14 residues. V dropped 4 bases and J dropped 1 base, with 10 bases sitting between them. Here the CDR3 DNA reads TGTGCCAGTAGTACCCGGGCCGGCCAAGAGACCCAGTACTTC. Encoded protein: CASSTRAGQETQYF.

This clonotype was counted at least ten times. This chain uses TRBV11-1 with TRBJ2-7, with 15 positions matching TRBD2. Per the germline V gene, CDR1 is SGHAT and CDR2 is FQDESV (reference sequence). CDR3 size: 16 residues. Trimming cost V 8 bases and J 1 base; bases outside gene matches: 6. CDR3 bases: TGTGCCAGCCGCGGACTAGCGGGAGGGTGGTCCTACGAGCAGTACTTC. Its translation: CASRGLAGGWSYEQYF.

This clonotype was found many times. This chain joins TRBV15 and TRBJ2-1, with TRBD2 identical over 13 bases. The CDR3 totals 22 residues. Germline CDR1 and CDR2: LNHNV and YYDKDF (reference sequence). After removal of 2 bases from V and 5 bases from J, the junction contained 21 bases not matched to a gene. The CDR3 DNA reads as TGTGCCACCAGCAGATTCCTTGGGCGGGGGCTGGGACTAGCGGGGAGAGACAATGAGCAGTTCTTC. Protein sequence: CATSRFLGRGLGLAGRDNEQFF.

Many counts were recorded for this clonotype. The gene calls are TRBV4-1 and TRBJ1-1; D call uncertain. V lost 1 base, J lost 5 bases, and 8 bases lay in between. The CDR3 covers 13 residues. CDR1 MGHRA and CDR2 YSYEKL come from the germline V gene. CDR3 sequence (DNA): TGCGCCAGCAGCCAAGTATTGGTTACTGAAGCTTTCTTT. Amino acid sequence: CASSQVLVTEAFF.

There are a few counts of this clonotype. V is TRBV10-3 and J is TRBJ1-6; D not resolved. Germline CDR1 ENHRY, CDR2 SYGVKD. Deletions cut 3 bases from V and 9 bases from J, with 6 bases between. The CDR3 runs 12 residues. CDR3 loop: CAISDKSSPLHF. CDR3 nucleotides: TGTGCCATCAGTGATAAAAGTTCACCCCTCCACTTT.

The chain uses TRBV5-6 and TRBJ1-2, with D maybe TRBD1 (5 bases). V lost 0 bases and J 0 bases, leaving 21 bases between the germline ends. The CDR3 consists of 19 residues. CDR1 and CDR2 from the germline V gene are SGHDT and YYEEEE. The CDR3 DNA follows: TGTGCCAGCAGCTTGGCCTCCAGGACATTTCCTCCCTCTAACTATGGCTACACCTTC. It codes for CASSLASRTFPPSNYGYTF.

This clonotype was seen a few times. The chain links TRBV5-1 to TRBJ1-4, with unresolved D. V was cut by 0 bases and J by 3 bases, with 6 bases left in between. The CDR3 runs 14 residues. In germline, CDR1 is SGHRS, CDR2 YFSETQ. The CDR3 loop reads CASSLAAANEKLFF. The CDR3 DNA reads TGCGCCAGCAGCTTGGCTGCAGCTAATGAAAAACTGTTTTTT.

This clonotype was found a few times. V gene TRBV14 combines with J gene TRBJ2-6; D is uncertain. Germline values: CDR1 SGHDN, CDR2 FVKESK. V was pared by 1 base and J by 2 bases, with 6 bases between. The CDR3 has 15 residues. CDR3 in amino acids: CASSQGATGANVLTF. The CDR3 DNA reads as TGTGCCAGCAGCCAAGGGGCGACTGGGGCCAACGTCCTGACTTTC.

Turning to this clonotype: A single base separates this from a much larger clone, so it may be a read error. CDR3 sequence: CSARGGLAEESQYF. In nucleotides, the CDR3 is TGCAGTGCTAGAGGAGGACTAGCGGAAGAGAGCCAGTACTTC. The chain combines TRBV20-1 with TRBJ2-1, with TRBD2 identical over 10 bases. The assigned J gene may be wrong: the sequence end matches TRBJ2-5 better. Germline V gene lookup returns CDR1 DFQATT and CDR2 SNEGSKA (reference sequence). The length of the CDR3 is 14 residues.

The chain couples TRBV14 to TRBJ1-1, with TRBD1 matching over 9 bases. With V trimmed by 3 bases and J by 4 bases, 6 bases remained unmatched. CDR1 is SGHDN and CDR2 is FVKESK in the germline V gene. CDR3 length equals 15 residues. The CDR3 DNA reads TGTGCCAGCAGCCAGCAAACAGGGGGCTTCACTGAAGCTTTCTTT. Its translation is CASSQQTGGFTEAFF.

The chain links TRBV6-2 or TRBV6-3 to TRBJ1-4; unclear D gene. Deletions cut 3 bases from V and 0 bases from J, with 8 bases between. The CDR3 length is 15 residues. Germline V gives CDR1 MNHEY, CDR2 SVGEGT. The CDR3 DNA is TGTGCCAGCAGTTATAAAGATGCAACTAATGAAAAACTGTTTTTT. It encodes CASSYKDATNEKLFF.

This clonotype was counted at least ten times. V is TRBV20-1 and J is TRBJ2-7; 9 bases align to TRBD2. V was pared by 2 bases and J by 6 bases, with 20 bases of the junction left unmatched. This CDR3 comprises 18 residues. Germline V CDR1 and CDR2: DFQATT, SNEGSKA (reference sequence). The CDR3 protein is CSARTRLAGSTLLSEQYF. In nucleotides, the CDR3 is TGCAGTGCTAGAACGAGGCTAGCGGGGAGTACCCTCCTGAGCGAGCAGTACTTC.

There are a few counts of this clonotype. The CDR3 DNA follows: TGTGCCAGCAGCCCCACTCCCGGAGAGACCCAGTACTTC. Its translation is CASSPTPGETQYF. The chain combines TRBV7-2 with TRBJ2-5; the D is unclear. Germline CDR1 reads SGHTA; CDR2 reads FQGNSA. This CDR3 is 13 amino acids long. V was shortened by 5 bases and J by 4 bases, with 11 bases between the two germline ends. Filled out from reference TRBV7-2 and TRBJ2-5, the complete variable domain reads GAGVSQSPSNKVTEKGKDVELRCDPISGHTALYWYRQSLGQGLEFLIYFQGNSAPDKSGLPSDRFSAERTGGSVSTLTIQRTQQEDSAVYLCASSPTPGETQYFGPGTRLLVL.

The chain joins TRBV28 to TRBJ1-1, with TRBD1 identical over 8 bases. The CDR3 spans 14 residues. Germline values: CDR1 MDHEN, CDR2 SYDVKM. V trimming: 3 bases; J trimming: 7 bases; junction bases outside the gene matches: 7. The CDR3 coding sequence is TGTGCCAGCAGTTTGACAGGGGAGGTCATTGAAGCTTTCTTT. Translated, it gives CASSLTGEVIEAFF.

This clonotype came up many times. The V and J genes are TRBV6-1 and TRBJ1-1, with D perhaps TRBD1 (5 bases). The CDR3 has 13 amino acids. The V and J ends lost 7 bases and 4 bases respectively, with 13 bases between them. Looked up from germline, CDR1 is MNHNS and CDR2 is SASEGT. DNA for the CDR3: TGTGCCAGCAAAAGGGGTCCGTTCACTGAAGCTTTCTTT. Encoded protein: CASKRGPFTEAFF.

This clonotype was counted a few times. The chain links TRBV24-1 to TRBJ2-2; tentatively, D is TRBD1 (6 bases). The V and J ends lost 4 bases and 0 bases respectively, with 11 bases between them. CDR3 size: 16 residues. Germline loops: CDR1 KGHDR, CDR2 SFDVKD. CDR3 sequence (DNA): TGTGCCACCAGTGACCCAGGGGCCCCGAACACCGGGGAGCTGTTTTTT. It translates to CATSDPGAPNTGELFF.

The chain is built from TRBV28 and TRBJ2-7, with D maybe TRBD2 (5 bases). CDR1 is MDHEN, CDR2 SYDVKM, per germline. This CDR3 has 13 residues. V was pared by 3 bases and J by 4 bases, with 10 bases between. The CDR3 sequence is CASSFGIHYEQYF. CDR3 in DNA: TGTGCCAGCAGTTTCGGGATCCATTACGAGCAGTACTTC. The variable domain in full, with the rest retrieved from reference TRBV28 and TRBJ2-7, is DVKVTQSSRYLVKRTGEKVFLECVQDMDHENMFWYRQDPGLGLRLIYFSYDVKMKEKGDIPEGYSVSREKKERFSLILESASTNQTSMYLCASSFGIHYEQYFGPGTRLTVT.

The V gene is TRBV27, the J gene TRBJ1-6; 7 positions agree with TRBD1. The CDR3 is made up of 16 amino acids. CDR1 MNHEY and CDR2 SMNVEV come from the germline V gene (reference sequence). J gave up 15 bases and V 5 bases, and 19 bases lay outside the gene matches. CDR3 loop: CASSPTGKEILPVLHF. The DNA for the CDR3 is TGTGCCAGCAGTCCGACAGGGAAGGAGATTCTACCGGTCCTCCACTTT.

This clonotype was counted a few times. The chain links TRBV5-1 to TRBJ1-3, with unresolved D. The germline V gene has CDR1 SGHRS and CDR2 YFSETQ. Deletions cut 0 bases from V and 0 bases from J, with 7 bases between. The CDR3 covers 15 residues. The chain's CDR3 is CASSLAAASGNTIYF. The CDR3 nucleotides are TGCGCCAGCAGCTTGGCGGCTGCCTCTGGAAACACCATATATTTT.

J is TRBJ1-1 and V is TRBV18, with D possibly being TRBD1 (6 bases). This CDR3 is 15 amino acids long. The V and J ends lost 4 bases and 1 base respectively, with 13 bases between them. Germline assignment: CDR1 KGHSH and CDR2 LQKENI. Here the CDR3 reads CASSLQQGGNTEAFF. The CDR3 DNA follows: TGTGCCAGCTCACTACAACAGGGAGGGAACACTGAAGCTTTCTTT.

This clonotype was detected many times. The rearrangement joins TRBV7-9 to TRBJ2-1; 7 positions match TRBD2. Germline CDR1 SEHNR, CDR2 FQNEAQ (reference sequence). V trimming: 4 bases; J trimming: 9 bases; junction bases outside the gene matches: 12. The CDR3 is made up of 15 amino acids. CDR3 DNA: TGTGCCAGCAGCTCAGCGGGAACCCCATGGGGTGAGCAGTTCTTC. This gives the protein CASSSAGTPWGEQFF.

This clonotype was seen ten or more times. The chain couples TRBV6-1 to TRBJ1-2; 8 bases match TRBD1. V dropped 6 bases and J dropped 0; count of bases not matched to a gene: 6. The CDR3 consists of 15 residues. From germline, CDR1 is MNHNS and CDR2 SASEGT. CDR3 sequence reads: CASRPRQGTNYGYTF. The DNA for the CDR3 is TGTGCCAGCAGACCCAGACAGGGGACTAACTATGGCTACACCTTC.

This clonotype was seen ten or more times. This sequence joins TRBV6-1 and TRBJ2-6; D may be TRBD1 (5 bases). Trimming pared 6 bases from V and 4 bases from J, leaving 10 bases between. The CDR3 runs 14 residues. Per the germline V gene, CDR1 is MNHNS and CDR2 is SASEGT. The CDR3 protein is CASRAGIGANVLTF. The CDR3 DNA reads TGTGCCAGCAGGGCAGGGATCGGGGCCAACGTCCTGACTTTC.